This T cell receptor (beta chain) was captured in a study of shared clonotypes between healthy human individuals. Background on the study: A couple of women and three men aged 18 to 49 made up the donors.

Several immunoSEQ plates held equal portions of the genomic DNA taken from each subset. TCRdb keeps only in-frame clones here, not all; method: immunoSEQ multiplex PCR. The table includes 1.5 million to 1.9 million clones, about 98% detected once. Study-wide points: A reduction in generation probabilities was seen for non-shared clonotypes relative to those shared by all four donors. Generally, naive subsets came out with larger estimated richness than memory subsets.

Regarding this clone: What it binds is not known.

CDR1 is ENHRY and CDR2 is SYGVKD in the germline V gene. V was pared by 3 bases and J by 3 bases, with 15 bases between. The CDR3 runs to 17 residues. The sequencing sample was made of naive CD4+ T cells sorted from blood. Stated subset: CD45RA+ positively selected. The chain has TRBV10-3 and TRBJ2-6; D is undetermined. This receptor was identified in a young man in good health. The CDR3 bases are TGTGCCATCAGTGAAACCGACATCGGCGGTGGGGCCAACGTCCTGACTTTC. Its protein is CAISETDIGGGANVLTF.